These 8 T cell receptor beta chains originate from one sample sequenced in a study of shared clonotypes between healthy human individuals. Assay: immunoSEQ multiplex PCR; the TCRdb copy retains only in-frame clones and omits some. The sample has 550,000 to 700,000 clones; 73% are singletons. Sequenced input: memory CD4+ T cells sorted from blood. Regarding subset: CD45RA-negative fraction. These receptors were collected from a woman younger than 45 in good health.

This clone was counted between two and nine times. Other DNA sequences in the sample encode the same CDR3. This sequence joins TRBV5-1 and TRBJ2-7; D ambiguous. The CDR3 extends over 13 amino acids. Germline CDR1 SGHRS, CDR2 YFSETQ. Trimming removed 0 bases at V and 4 bases at J, with 8 bases between. CDR3 coding DNA: TGCGCCAGCAGCTTGGGGCTCGGATACGAGCAGTACTTC. It is translated as CASSLGLGYEQYF.

This clone was counted a few times. The gene calls are TRBV5-1 and TRBJ1-1, with D perhaps TRBD1 (6 bases). The germline V and J ends were trimmed by 3 bases and 6 bases, with 12 bases remaining between them. Per germline, CDR1 SGHRS and CDR2 YFSETQ. This CDR3 has 13 amino acids. This CDR3 is CASSSGQMAEAFF. The CDR3, as DNA: TGCGCCAGCAGCTCTGGACAGATGGCTGAAGCTTTCTTT.

The chain joins TRBV5-8 to TRBJ2-1; a weak D match, TRBD1 (7 bases). Germline V gene lookup returns CDR1 SGHTS and CDR2 YDEGEE. V dropped 7 bases and J dropped 8 bases, with 16 bases sitting between them. The CDR3 is 13 residues long. The CDR3 spells CASVSGGWDEQFF. The CDR3 DNA follows: TGTGCCAGCGTATCAGGGGGGTGGGATGAGCAGTTCTTC.

The chain joins TRBV11-2 to TRBJ2-5; tentatively, D is TRBD1 (5 bases). The CDR3 is 13 amino acids. Germline CDR1 is SGHAT and CDR2 is FQNNGV. The V end was cut by 6 bases, the J end by 5 bases, with 13 bases between. CDR3 residues: CASSSGLVETQYF. CDR3 sequence (DNA): TGTGCCAGCAGTTCAGGGCTCGTGGAGACCCAGTACTTC.

The chain combines TRBV7-2 with TRBJ2-1; D perhaps matches TRBD2 (6 bases). The CDR3 is made up of 15 amino acids. V lost 5 bases to trimming and J lost 0 bases, with 11 bases between them. Germline V gene data show CDR1 as SGHTA and CDR2 as FQGNSA. The CDR3 loop reads CASSPSGFSYNEQFF. DNA of the CDR3: TGTGCCAGCAGCCCCAGCGGGTTCTCCTACAATGAGCAGTTCTTC.

The chain carries TRBV2 and TRBJ2-1; D perhaps matches TRBD1 (5 bases). The V gene's germline CDR1 is SNHLY and CDR2 FYNNEI. The germline V and J ends were trimmed by 3 bases and 5 bases, with 17 bases remaining between them. The length of the CDR3 is 16 residues. In DNA, the CDR3 is TGTGCCAGCAGTGAGGAGTGGGGCAAAAGAGACAATGAGCAGTTCTTC. Translation gives CASSEEWGKRDNEQFF.

The chain carries TRBV28 and TRBJ1-2; TRBD1 matches 8 bases. Germline-derived CDR1 and CDR2 are MDHEN and SYDVKM. CDR3 length equals 16 residues. Trimming took 5 bases from V and 5 from J; bases not matched to a gene: 13. The DNA for the CDR3 is TGTGCCAGCAGTCCCGGGCGGGACAGGTTATTATATGGCTACACCTTC. As protein: CASSPGRDRLLYGYTF.

V is TRBV7-9 and J is TRBJ2-3; D unclear. Germline V gene lookup returns CDR1 SEHNR and CDR2 FQNEAQ (reference sequence). The V and J ends lost 2 bases and 2 bases respectively, with 5 bases between them. The CDR3 is 13 amino acids. In nucleotides, the CDR3 is TGTGCCAGCAGCTTAACCACCACAGATACGCAGTATTTT. This sequence encodes CASSLTTTDTQYF.